The 10 T cell receptor beta chains below all came from one sample that was sequenced in a study of shared clonotypes between healthy human individuals. The table came from immunoSEQ multiplex PCR; TCRdb's copy has only in-frame clones and leaves some out. The sample has about 1,500,000 clones; approximately 97% are singletons. The sample comprised naive CD4+ T cells sorted from blood. Subset here: CD45RA+ positively selected. These receptors were collected from a young man in good health.

The chain has TRBV7-9 and TRBJ1-1; tentative D call: TRBD1 (5 bases). CDR1 SEHNR and CDR2 FQNEAQ come from the germline V gene (reference sequence). The CDR3 contains 16 residues. V dropped 1 base and J dropped 0 bases, with 12 bases sitting between them. The CDR3 sequence: CASSLGVGPMNTEAFF. In DNA form, the CDR3 reads TGTGCCAGCAGCTTAGGAGTGGGGCCTATGAACACTGAAGCTTTCTTT. Full variable domain (missing parts from reference TRBV7-9 and TRBJ1-1): DTGVSQNPRHKITKRGQNVTFRCDPISEHNRLYWYRQTLGQGPEFLTYFQNEAQLEKSRLLSDRFSAERPKGSFSTLEIQRTEQGDSAMYLCASSLGVGPMNTEAFFGQGTRLTVV.

V gene TRBV5-5 combines with J gene TRBJ1-5; D remains ambiguous. The CDR3 runs to 12 residues. V lost 2 bases and J lost 7, with 7 bases in between. Germline loops: CDR1 SGHKS, CDR2 YYEKEE (reference sequence). The CDR3 DNA sequence: TGTGCCAGCAGCTTATACGGACAGCCCCAGCATTTT. Protein: CASSLYGQPQHF.

This chain uses TRBV5-1 with TRBJ2-7, with TRBD2 matching 9 bases. CDR1 SGHRS and CDR2 YFSETQ come from the germline V gene. The V gene end was trimmed by 7 bases and the J gene end by 2 bases; junction bases not matched to a gene: 13. The CDR3 contains 16 residues. This chain's CDR3 is CASSEGPSGVTYEQYF. CDR3 coding DNA: TGCGCCAGCTCGGAAGGCCCTAGCGGGGTTACCTACGAGCAGTACTTC.

This chain links TRBV5-1 with TRBJ2-1; D unclear. The length of the CDR3 is 14 residues. Germline CDR1 reads SGHRS; CDR2 reads YFSETQ. Trimming removed 1 base at V and 4 bases at J, with 9 bases between. The CDR3 protein is CASSLRPSYNEQFF. As DNA, the CDR3 is TGCGCCAGCAGCTTGAGGCCTTCTTACAATGAGCAGTTCTTC.

The chain carries TRBV5-1 and TRBJ2-1; TRBD1 matches 11 bases. CDR1 SGHRS and CDR2 YFSETQ come from the germline V gene. V shed 0 bases and J 7 bases; nucleotides not matched to a gene: 12. The CDR3 covers 18 residues. CDR3 protein: CASSLVPLADRGQNEQFF. For the CDR3, the DNA is TGCGCCAGCAGCTTGGTTCCCCTCGCGGACAGGGGGCAAAATGAGCAGTTCTTC.

The chain couples TRBV28 to TRBJ1-1, with D unresolved. Trimming shortened V by 6 bases and J by 1 base, and 12 bases separated the two germline ends. Germline-derived CDR1 and CDR2 are MDHEN and SYDVKM. The CDR3 has 14 amino acids. The CDR3 protein is CASRGELPNTEAFF. CDR3 nucleotide sequence: TGTGCCAGCAGAGGAGAGTTACCGAACACTGAAGCTTTCTTT.

The chain couples TRBV9 to TRBJ2-1, with TRBD2 identical over 8 bases. J gave up 5 bases and V 4 bases, and 11 bases lay outside the gene matches. The germline V gene has CDR1 SGDLS and CDR2 YYNGEE. The CDR3 spans 16 residues. The CDR3 spells CASSPWGAGDNNEQFF. Written as DNA, the CDR3 is TGTGCCAGCAGCCCATGGGGAGCGGGAGATAACAATGAGCAGTTCTTC.

The chain employs TRBV5-1 and TRBJ2-7; 9 bases line up with TRBD2. The CDR3 spans 14 residues. V lost 6 bases to trimming and J lost 1 base; unmatched junction nucleotides: 5. From germline, CDR1 is SGHRS and CDR2 YFSETQ. CDR3 residues: CASKRSGSSYEQYF. CDR3 bases: TGCGCCAGCAAACGTAGCGGGAGTTCCTACGAGCAGTACTTC.

This clone appeared once. The chain employs TRBV27 and TRBJ2-7; 7 nucleotides align to TRBD2. V was clipped by 5 bases and J by 3 bases; unmatched bases: 10. Germline V lookup: CDR1 MNHEY, CDR2 SMNVEV (reference sequence). CDR3 length equals 15 residues. CDR3 in amino acids: CASSPLPGGGYEQYF. DNA for the CDR3: TGTGCCAGCAGTCCCCTCCCGGGAGGTGGCTACGAGCAGTACTTC.

The V gene is TRBV19, the J gene TRBJ2-1; possibly TRBD2 for D (5 bases). Germline-derived CDR1 and CDR2 are LNHDA and SQIVND (reference sequence). V dropped 5 bases and J dropped 5 bases, with 19 bases sitting between them. This CDR3 contains 16 residues. This chain's CDR3 is CASSVLSTRINNEQFF. CDR3 bases: TGTGCCAGTAGTGTCCTTTCTACTAGGATAAACAATGAGCAGTTCTTC.